The clone carrying this T cell receptor beta chain was detected only a few times. This CDR3 has 20 residues. From germline, CDR1 is SGHAT and CDR2 FQNNGV. V gave up 1 base and J gave up 5 bases; unmatched junction bases: 17. This record comes from a study of T cell repertoires in cytomegalovirus infection. MiXCR, applied by TCRdb to the reads, yields one record per CDR3 protein. The sample records 250,000 to 300,000 distinct CDR3 sequences, more than 20% being singletons. The chain carries TRBV11-2 and TRBJ2-5; 12 positions match TRBD1. The sample was PBMCs. The origin of this receptor is a human donor in good health (CMV status not recorded). Some clones in this sample may be carry-over from other donors' samples. This CDR3 reads CASSLGPPGQGASRRETQYF. DNA for the CDR3: TGTGCCAGCAGCTTAGGTCCACCGGGACAGGGGGCATCGAGGCGCGAGACCCAGTACTTC. Supplemented by reference TRBV11-2 and TRBJ2-5, the full variable domain reads EAGVAQSPRYKIIEKRQSVAFWCNPISGHATLYWYQQILGQGPKLLIQFQNNGVVDDSQLPKDRFSAERLKGVDSTLKIQPAKLEDSAVYLCASSLGPPGQGASRRETQYFGPGTRLLVL.